These T cell receptor beta chains were read from a single sample in a study of blood T cell repertoires in COVID-19. Sequencing was performed with immunoSEQ multiplex PCR; in TCRdb, only in-frame clones are kept and a portion is missing. The table records nearly 40,000 clones, 80% of them present only once. Material for sequencing was peripheral blood. The receptor source for this set is an elderly man with active or convalescent COVID-19. Both conserved end residues are part of each CDR3. The D gene is left open where the match is weak. Only part of the rows carry a size: once, few, many, or a class if the clone is expanded.

>.|TRBV9|.|TRBJ2-3
CASSLNGGDFTDTQYF
TGTGCCAGCAGCCTTAATGGCGGGGACTTCACAGATACGCAGTATTTT
>TRBD1|TRBV5-1|.|TRBJ1-1
CASSYTPPDRVGNTEAFF
TGCGCCAGCAGCTACACCCCCCCGGACAGGGTTGGGAACACTGAAGCTTTCTTT
>.|TRBV7-2|.|TRBJ1-5
CASSLASQNNQPQHF
TGTGCCAGCAGCTTAGCGTCACAGAACAATCAGCCCCAGCATTTT
>.|TRBV15|once|TRBJ2-7
CATSRDVDRDFSYEQYF
TGTGCCACCAGCAGAGACGTAGACAGGGACTTCTCCTACGAGCAGTACTTC
>TRBD1|TRBV25-1|.|TRBJ2-2
CASTTDRQGASGELFF
TGTGCCAGCACTACCGATCGGCAGGGGGCGTCCGGGGAGCTGTTTTTT
>TRBD2|TRBV27|.|TRBJ2-7
CASTPFLDELAGGPHEQYF
TGTGCCAGCACCCCTTTTTTAGACGAGTTAGCGGGAGGGCCCCACGAGCAGTACTTC
>.|TRBV7-6|.|TRBJ2-5
CASSLAQLGMGETQYF
TGTGCCAGCAGCTTAGCGCAACTAGGGATGGGCGAGACCCAGTACTTC
>TRBD2|TRBV9|.|TRBJ2-3
CASSVAAGVREDTQYF
TGTGCCAGCAGCGTAGCAGCGGGAGTACGAGAAGATACGCAGTATTTT
>TRBD1|TRBV6-2/TRBV6-3|.|TRBJ1-5
CASSPNRGGGNQPQHF
TGTGCCAGCAGTCCAAACAGGGGCGGGGGCAATCAGCCCCAGCATTTT
>TRBD1|TRBV6-5|.|TRBJ1-2
CASSYSGGDGYTF
TGTGCCAGCAGTTACTCAGGGGGCGATGGCTACACCTTC
>.|TRBV7-9|.|TRBJ1-3
CASSPNQDLGVGNTIYF
TGTGCCAGCAGCCCGAATCAGGATTTGGGAGTTGGAAACACCATATATTTT
>.|TRBV9|.|TRBJ2-1
CASSPAGSYNEQFF
TGTGCCAGCAGCCCCGCGGGCTCCTACAATGAGCAGTTCTTC
>.|TRBV30|.|TRBJ2-7
CAWSVGGNYEQYF
TGTGCCTGGAGTGTAGGGGGAAACTACGAGCAGTACTTC
>TRBD1|TRBV19|few|TRBJ1-2
CASRPGQREYYGYTF
TGTGCCAGTAGACCGGGACAGAGGGAGTACTATGGCTACACCTTC
>.|TRBV30|few|TRBJ1-1
CAWSVLWDKLNTEAFF
TGTGCCTGGAGTGTACTCTGGGACAAGTTGAACACTGAAGCTTTCTTT
>.|TRBV9|.|TRBJ2-7
CASSADRDNSYEQYF
TGTGCCAGCAGCGCTGACCGGGACAACTCCTACGAGCAGTACTTC
>TRBD1|TRBV4-1|.|TRBJ2-7
CASSQDHRGFYEQYF
TGCGCCAGCAGCCAAGATCACAGGGGGTTCTACGAGCAGTACTTC
>TRBD1|TRBV6-5|.|TRBJ2-7
CASSKFGQGYDEQYF
TGTGCCAGCAGTAAATTCGGACAGGGGTACGACGAGCAGTACTTC
>TRBD1|TRBV19|.|TRBJ1-1
CASSTRQGGTEAFF
TGTGCCAGTAGTACCCGACAGGGCGGCACTGAAGCTTTCTTT
>.|TRBV7-6|once|TRBJ2-5
CASSLGGHTQETQYF
TGTGCCAGCAGCTTAGGGGGACATACACAAGAGACCCAGTACTTC
>.|TRBV11-3|.|TRBJ1-5
CASSFKYQPQHF
TGTGCCAGCAGCTTTAAATATCAGCCCCAGCATTTT
>TRBD2|TRBV7-3|.|TRBJ2-3
CASSTGLGVADTQYF
TGTGCCAGCAGTACGGGACTAGGGGTGGCAGATACGCAGTATTTT
>.|TRBV4-1|.|TRBJ2-7
CASSLLVGAYEQYF
TGCGCCAGCAGCCTCCTCGTAGGGGCCTACGAGCAGTACTTC
>.|TRBV2|.|TRBJ2-7
CAILGGNEQYF
TGTGCCATCCTAGGGGGTAACGAGCAGTACTTC
>.|TRBV5-1|.|TRBJ1-1
CASSGATGQTEAFF
TGCGCCAGCAGCGGAGCAACAGGGCAAACTGAAGCTTTCTTT
>TRBD1|TRBV7-8|.|TRBJ1-1
CASSFNGQGSTEAFF
TGTGCCAGCAGCTTCAACGGACAGGGGAGCACTGAAGCTTTCTTT
>.|TRBV7-2|.|TRBJ2-5
CASSPTGETQYF
TGTGCCAGCAGCCCGACCGGGGAGACCCAGTACTTC
>.|TRBV11-2|.|TRBJ1-4
CASSRTGGEKLFF
TGTGCCAGCAGCCGTACGGGGGGAGAAAAACTGTTTTTT
>TRBD2|TRBV5-1|.|TRBJ2-3
CASSLGTSGGGQYF
TGCGCCAGCAGCTTGGGGACTAGCGGGGGTGGGCAGTATTTT
>TRBD2|TRBV18|.|TRBJ2-1
CASSPPPTGGPGILYNEQFF
TGTGCCAGCTCACCACCGCCAACGGGAGGTCCGGGGATCCTCTACAATGAGCAGTTCTTC
>TRBD2|TRBV7-3|.|TRBJ2-7
CASSLTGTSIEQYF
TGTGCCAGCAGCTTAACCGGGACTAGCATCGAGCAGTACTTC
>.|TRBV5-1|.|TRBJ1-1
CASSLEPGTKTEAFF
TGCGCCAGCAGCTTGGAGCCGGGAACAAAGACTGAAGCTTTCTTT
>.|TRBV24-1|few|TRBJ2-1
CATGPDSSYNEQFF
TGTGCCACCGGACCGGACAGCTCCTACAATGAGCAGTTCTTC
>TRBD2|TRBV9|.|TRBJ2-5
CASSVESGRETQYF
TGTGCCAGCAGCGTAGAGAGCGGGAGAGAGACCCAGTACTTC
>TRBD1|TRBV5-5|.|TRBJ1-2
CASSPQTGVGYTF
TGTGCCAGCAGCCCGCAGACAGGGGTGGGCTACACCTTC
>.|TRBV10-3|.|TRBJ1-1
CAIRGTGNTEAFF
TGTGCCATCAGGGGGACTGGTAACACTGAAGCTTTCTTT
>.|TRBV28|few|TRBJ1-5
CASSLLTASNQPQHF
TGTGCCAGCAGTTTATTGACAGCTAGCAATCAGCCCCAGCATTTT
>.|TRBV19|.|TRBJ2-3
CASSPDFTDTQYF
TGTGCCAGTAGTCCTGACTTCACAGATACGCAGTATTTT
>.|TRBV5-1|.|TRBJ2-7
CASSLLGTGRFYEQYF
TGCGCCAGCAGCTTGCTAGGCACAGGGCGATTCTACGAGCAGTACTTC
>.|TRBV9|.|TRBJ1-2
CASSVDQGPVYGYTF
TGTGCCAGCAGCGTAGATCAGGGGCCTGTCTATGGCTACACCTTC
>TRBD1|TRBV7-3|.|TRBJ1-3
CASSRQGANSAGNTIYF
TGTGCCAGCAGCAGACAGGGGGCGAATTCGGCTGGAAACACCATATATTTT
>TRBD1|TRBV6-2/TRBV6-3|.|TRBJ2-2
CASSYGTGEFTGELFF
TGTGCCAGCAGTTACGGGACAGGGGAATTCACCGGGGAGCTGTTTTTT